Below, 24 T cell receptor beta chains from the same sample are listed, as sequenced in a study of T cells and Merkel cell carcinoma outcomes. Sequenced by immunoSEQ multiplex PCR; TCRdb stores in-frame clones only, minus some. The sample has roughly 1,800 clones, roughly 94% seen once. What was sequenced was tumor tissue from Merkel cell carcinoma. These receptors were taken from a human donor with Merkel cell carcinoma.

J is TRBJ1-5 and V is TRBV6-5; unclear D gene. Germline CDR1 MNHEY, CDR2 SVGAGI. V was trimmed by 6 bases and J by 3 bases, leaving 12 bases between them. The CDR3 consists of 14 residues. CDR3 amino acids: CASSPRWANQPQHF. The CDR3 bases are TGTGCCAGCAGCCCTCGGTGGGCCAATCAGCCCCAGCATTTT.

This chain joins TRBV2 and TRBJ2-5; 10 positions agree with TRBD2. The CDR3 covers 17 residues. From germline, CDR1 is SNHLY and CDR2 FYNNEI. The V gene end was trimmed by 2 bases and the J gene end by 1 base; junction bases not matched to a gene: 7. This CDR3 reads CASSESGLAVPQETQYF. Here the CDR3 DNA reads TGTGCCAGCAGTGAATCTGGACTAGCGGTTCCCCAAGAGACCCAGTACTTC.

V is TRBV19 and J is TRBJ2-3; D possibly corresponds to TRBD2 (6 bases). V lost 6 bases, J lost 0 bases, and 13 bases lay in between. This CDR3 spans 15 amino acids. Germline V gene data show CDR1 as LNHDA and CDR2 as SQIVND (reference sequence). CDR3 nucleotide sequence: TGTGCCAGTAGCACGCGACGGGGGAGCACAGATACGCAGTATTTT. Translated: CASSTRRGSTDTQYF. Full variable domain (rest looked up from reference TRBV19 and TRBJ2-3): DGGITQSPKYLFRKEGQNVTLSCEQNLNHDAMYWYRQDPGQGLRLIYYSQIVNDFQKGDIAEGYSVSREKKESFPLTVTSAQKNPTAFYLCASSTRRGSTDTQYFGPGTRLTVL.

The genes are TRBV9 and TRBJ2-3; a possible D gene is TRBD1 (6 bases). Trimming left V 4 bases short and J 2 bases short, with 14 bases between. Germline CDR1 reads SGDLS; CDR2 reads YYNGEE. There are 15 residues in the CDR3. In nucleotides, the CDR3 is TGTGCCAGCAGCCCGGGGACATCCATCACAGATACGCAGTATTTT. Its protein product is CASSPGTSITDTQYF.

The CDR3 sequence is CASSLFIDRVSANYGYTF. The DNA of the CDR3 is TGTGCCAGCAGCTTGTTTATTGACAGGGTCTCGGCTAACTATGGCTACACCTTC. V is TRBV5-6 and J is TRBJ1-2, with 7 bases that match TRBD1. This CDR3 spans 18 amino acids. The V gene end was trimmed by 1 base and the J gene end by 0 bases; junction bases not matched to a gene: 12. Per the germline V gene, CDR1 is SGHDT and CDR2 is YYEEEE.

The V call is TRBV10-3, the J call TRBJ1-3; tentative D call: TRBD1 (5 bases). Germline V lookup: CDR1 ENHRY, CDR2 SYGVKD. The V and J ends lost 5 bases and 0 bases respectively, with 5 bases between them. The CDR3 totals 13 residues. The CDR3 DNA reads as TGTGCCATCAGTACAGGCTCTGGAAACACCATATATTTT. Its protein product is CAISTGSGNTIYF.

V and J are TRBV28 and TRBJ2-3; 7 nucleotides line up with TRBD1. The CDR3 sequence is 16 residues long. Germline loops: CDR1 MDHEN, CDR2 SYDVKM. Losses at the gene ends were 5 bases for V and 6 bases for J; bases not matched to a gene: 14. The CDR3 coding sequence is TGTGCCAGCAGTCCAGGGACAGCCCCAGTGGTGGATACGCAGTATTTT. Translating gives CASSPGTAPVVDTQYF.

The chain carries TRBV7-2 and TRBJ2-3; 10 bases are shared with TRBD2. The trim removed 2 bases at V and 2 bases at J, leaving 10 bases unmatched. This CDR3 is 18 amino acids long. Germline V CDR1 and CDR2: SGHTA, FQGNSA. CDR3 DNA sequence: TGTGCCAGCAGCTTAATGTACGCCAGCGGGAGGGTCACAGATACGCAGTATTTT. This sequence encodes CASSLMYASGRVTDTQYF.

The count of this clone is one. The V and J genes are TRBV7-9 and TRBJ2-3, with D hard to call. The V gene's germline CDR1 is SEHNR and CDR2 FQNEAQ (reference sequence). The CDR3 is made up of 12 amino acids. Trimming took off 2 bases at V and 3 bases at J, with 3 bases between the two ends. Here the CDR3 reads CASSLQTDTQYF. CDR3 sequence (DNA): TGTGCCAGCAGCTTACAAACAGATACGCAGTATTTT. Based on the CDR3 plus reference TRBV7-9 and TRBJ2-3, the full variable domain is DTGVSQNPRHKITKRGQNVTFRCDPISEHNRLYWYRQTLGQGPEFLTYFQNEAQLEKSRLLSDRFSAERPKGSFSTLEIQRTEQGDSAMYLCASSLQTDTQYFGPGTRLTVL.

This rearrangement joins TRBV7-9 to TRBJ2-6, with D unclear. The V gene's germline CDR1 is SEHNR and CDR2 FQNEAQ (reference sequence). There are 15 residues in the CDR3. V dropped 3 bases and J dropped 0 bases, with 6 bases sitting between them. The CDR3 loop reads CASSLESSGANVLTF. The CDR3 nucleotides read TGTGCCAGCAGCTTGGAAAGCTCTGGGGCCAACGTCCTGACTTTC.

The V call is TRBV18, the J call TRBJ2-1; D not resolved. The CDR3 consists of 12 residues. Germline loops: CDR1 KGHSH, CDR2 LQKENI. With 1 base removed from V and 6 bases from J, the gap between germline ends came to 4 bases. This chain's CDR3 is CASSPHLNEQFF. The DNA for the CDR3 is TGTGCCAGCTCACCACACCTCAATGAGCAGTTCTTC.

V and J are TRBV4-1 and TRBJ2-5, with D possibly matching TRBD1 (5 bases). The CDR3 extends over 13 amino acids. The ends were cut back, 5 bases at V and 1 base at J, with 8 bases in the middle. Germline CDR1 and CDR2: MGHRA and YSYEKL. CDR3 amino acids: CASSFTGQETQYF. The CDR3 nucleotides read TGCGCCAGCAGCTTCACAGGCCAAGAGACCCAGTACTTC.

The CDR3 is CSVEDPSLVGQETISGANVLTF. The CDR3 nucleotides are TGCAGCGTTGAAGATCCCTCCCTGGTGGGACAGGAGACGATCTCTGGGGCCAACGTCCTGACTTTC. The J gene is TRBJ2-6, the V gene TRBV29-1; 8 bases agree with TRBD1. Germline values: CDR1 SQVTM, CDR2 ANQGSEA. The CDR3 totals 22 residues. V lost 0 bases, J lost 0 bases, and 19 bases stayed unmatched.

This clone appeared a single time. V usage is TRBV5-4 and J usage is TRBJ1-3; 8 bases fit TRBD1. This CDR3 contains 16 residues. Trimming took 4 bases from V and 2 from J; bases not matched to a gene: 8. CDR1 and CDR2 from the germline V gene are SGHNT and YYREEE (reference sequence). The CDR3 DNA reads as TGTGCCAGCAGCCTTAGGACAGGGTCGACTGGAAACACCATATATTTT. This gives the protein CASSLRTGSTGNTIYF. Filled out from reference TRBV5-4 and TRBJ1-3, the complete variable domain reads ETGVTQSPTHLIKTRGQQVTLRCSSQSGHNTVSWYQQALGQGPQFIFQYYREEENGRGNFPPRFSGLQFPNYSSELNVNALELDDSALYLCASSLRTGSTGNTIYFGEGSWLTVV.

V is TRBV5-4 and J is TRBJ1-1; possible D gene TRBD1, 6 bases. CDR1 is SGHNT, CDR2 YYREEE, per germline (reference sequence). This CDR3 has 14 residues. V gave up 0 bases and J gave up 4 bases, with 10 bases separating them. CDR3 amino acids: CASSLDGGGTEAFF. The DNA for the CDR3 is TGTGCCAGCAGCTTGGACGGAGGGGGCACTGAAGCTTTCTTT.

V gene TRBV5-8 combines with J gene TRBJ2-7, with D perhaps matching TRBD1 (6 bases). Looked up from germline, CDR1 is SGHTS and CDR2 is YDEGEE. This CDR3 has 14 residues. V lost 4 bases and J lost 7, with 18 bases in between. The CDR3 DNA sequence: TGTGCCAGCAGCCGAGAGGGGGTTGGTATAGAGCAGTACTTC. Its protein product is CASSREGVGIEQYF.

This clone was recorded once. The chain links TRBV11-2 to TRBJ2-1; maybe TRBD2 (6 bases). The CDR3 runs 15 residues. Germline CDR1 reads SGHAT; CDR2 reads FQNNGV. The germline V and J ends were trimmed by 0 bases and 10 bases, with 16 bases remaining between them. DNA for the CDR3: TGTGCCAGCAGCTTAGACCCTAGCGAGGCCGGGGAGCAGTTCTTC. It specifies CASSLDPSEAGEQFF. Full variable domain (rest looked up from reference TRBV11-2 and TRBJ2-1): EAGVAQSPRYKIIEKRQSVAFWCNPISGHATLYWYQQILGQGPKLLIQFQNNGVVDDSQLPKDRFSAERLKGVDSTLKIQPAKLEDSAVYLCASSLDPSEAGEQFFGPGTRLTVL.

As to this clone: Other DNA sequences of this sample code for an identical CDR3. The chain joins TRBV5-1 to TRBJ2-3, with 16 nucleotides matching TRBD2. Germline lookup yields CDR1 SGHRS and CDR2 YFSETQ. CDR3 size: 17 residues. V was clipped by 4 bases and J by 6 bases; unmatched bases: 8. The CDR3 reads CASSKGLAGGPGDTQYF. The CDR3 region has the DNA TGCGCCAGCAGCAAGGGACTAGCGGGAGGGCCGGGTGATACGCAGTATTTT.

The CDR3 reads CASLDPRGLALKQHLSYEQYF. DNA of the CDR3: TGTGCAAGTCTCGACCCCCGGGGTCTAGCGCTTAAGCAACACCTCTCCTACGAGCAGTACTTC. This chain connects TRBV12-2 to TRBJ2-7; the table assigns TRBD2, which was not confirmed against the DNA. TRBV12-2 is deemed a pseudogene. The CDR3 sequence is 21 residues long.

V and J are TRBV2 and TRBJ2-5; D tentatively reads TRBD1 or TRBD2 (5 bases each). CDR1 SNHLY and CDR2 FYNNEI come from the germline V gene. The CDR3 is made up of 15 amino acids. Trimming left V 6 bases short and J 4 bases short, with 18 bases between. The CDR3 DNA reads as TGTGCCAGCAGCGATCTAGGGACGGGGCTAGAGACCCAGTACTTC. Its translation is CASSDLGTGLETQYF.

CDR3 sequence reads: CASSETGGDNEQFF. The CDR3 nucleotides are TGTGCCAGCAGTGAGACAGGGGGCGACAATGAGCAGTTCTTC. The chain is built from TRBV6-1 and TRBJ2-1; 10 nucleotides match TRBD1. Germline V gene data show CDR1 as MNHNS and CDR2 as SASEGT. The ends lost 3 bases at V and 5 bases at J; junction bases unmatched: 1. CDR3 length equals 14 residues.

J is TRBJ1-1 and V is TRBV27; the match to TRBD1 covers 8 bases. Germline assignment: CDR1 MNHEY and CDR2 SMNVEV (reference sequence). The CDR3 is made up of 16 amino acids. J gave up 6 bases and V 3 bases, and 12 bases lay outside the gene matches. This CDR3 is CASSFGNQGAQAEAFF. The CDR3 nucleotides are TGTGCCAGCAGTTTCGGGAATCAGGGGGCGCAAGCTGAAGCTTTCTTT.

This clone was counted a few times. V gene TRBV29-1 combines with J gene TRBJ1-3, with D hard to call. Germline V gene data show CDR1 as SQVTM and CDR2 as ANQGSEA. V was clipped by 6 bases and J by 0 bases, with 12 bases between them. The CDR3 is 14 residues long. The CDR3 loop is CSVLGSNSGNTIYF. The CDR3 bases are TGCAGCGTCCTAGGATCCAACTCTGGAAACACCATATATTTT.

The chain links TRBV5-6 to TRBJ1-2, with 7 bases identical to TRBD1. Germline V lookup: CDR1 SGHDT, CDR2 YYEEEE. This CDR3 is 16 amino acids long. The ends lost 4 bases at V and 2 bases at J; junction bases unmatched: 11. CDR3 sequence (DNA): TGTGCCAGCAGCCCCTATCGGACAGGCGAAAACTATGGCTACACCTTC. Its protein product is CASSPYRTGENYGYTF.